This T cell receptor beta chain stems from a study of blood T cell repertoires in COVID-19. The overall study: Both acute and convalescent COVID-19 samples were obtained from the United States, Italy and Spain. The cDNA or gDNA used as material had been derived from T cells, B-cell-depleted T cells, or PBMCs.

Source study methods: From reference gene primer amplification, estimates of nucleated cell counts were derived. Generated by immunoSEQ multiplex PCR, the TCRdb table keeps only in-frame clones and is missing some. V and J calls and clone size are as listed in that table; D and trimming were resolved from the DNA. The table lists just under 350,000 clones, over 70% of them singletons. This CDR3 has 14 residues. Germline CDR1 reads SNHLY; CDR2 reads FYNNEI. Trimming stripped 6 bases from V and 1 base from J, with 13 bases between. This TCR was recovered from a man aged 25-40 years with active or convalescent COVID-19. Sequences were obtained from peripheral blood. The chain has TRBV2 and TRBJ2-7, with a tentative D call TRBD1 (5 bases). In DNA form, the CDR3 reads TGTGCCAGCAGGACAGTAGGGAATTCCTACGAGCAGTACTTC. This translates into CASRTVGNSYEQYF.